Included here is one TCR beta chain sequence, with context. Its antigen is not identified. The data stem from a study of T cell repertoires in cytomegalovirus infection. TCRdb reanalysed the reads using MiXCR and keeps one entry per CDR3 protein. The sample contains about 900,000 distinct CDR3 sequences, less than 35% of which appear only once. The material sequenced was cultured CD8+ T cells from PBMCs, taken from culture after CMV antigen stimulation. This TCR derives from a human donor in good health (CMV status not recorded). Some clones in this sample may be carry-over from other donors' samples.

CDR3 sequence: CASSQESAGGLEQYF. The CDR3 bases are TGTGCCAGCAGCCAAGAGTCGGCCGGGGGGTTAGAGCAGTACTTC. This chain uses TRBV3-1 with TRBJ2-7; 7 nucleotides match TRBD2. The length of the CDR3 is 15 residues. Germline loops: CDR1 LGHDT, CDR2 YNNKEL (reference sequence). With V trimmed by 0 bases and J by 7 bases, 9 bases remained unmatched.